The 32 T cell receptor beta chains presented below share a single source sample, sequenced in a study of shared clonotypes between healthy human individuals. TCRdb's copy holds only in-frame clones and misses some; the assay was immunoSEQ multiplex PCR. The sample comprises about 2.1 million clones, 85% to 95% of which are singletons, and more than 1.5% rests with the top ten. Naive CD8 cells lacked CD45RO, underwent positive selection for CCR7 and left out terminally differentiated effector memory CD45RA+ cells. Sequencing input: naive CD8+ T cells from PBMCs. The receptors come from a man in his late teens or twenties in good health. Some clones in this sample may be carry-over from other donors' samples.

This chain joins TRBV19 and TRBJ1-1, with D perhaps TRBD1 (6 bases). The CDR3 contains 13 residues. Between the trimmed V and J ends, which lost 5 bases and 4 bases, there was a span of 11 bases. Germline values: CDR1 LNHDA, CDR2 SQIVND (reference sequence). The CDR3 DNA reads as TGTGCCAGTAGTTCCCGCAGGGGCACTGAAGCTTTCTTT. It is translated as CASSSRRGTEAFF.

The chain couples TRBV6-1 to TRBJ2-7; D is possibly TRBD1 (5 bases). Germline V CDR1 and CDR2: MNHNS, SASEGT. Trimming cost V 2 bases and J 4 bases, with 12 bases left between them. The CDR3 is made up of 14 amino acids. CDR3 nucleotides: TGTGCCAGCAGTGAATGGACAATTGTATACGAGCAGTACTTC. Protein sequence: CASSEWTIVYEQYF.

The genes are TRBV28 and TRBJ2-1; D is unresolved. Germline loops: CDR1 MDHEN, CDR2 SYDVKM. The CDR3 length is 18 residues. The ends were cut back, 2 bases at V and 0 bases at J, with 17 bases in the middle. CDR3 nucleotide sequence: TGTGCCAGCAGTTTAGAAGCAAGACCACCCTCCTCCTACAATGAGCAGTTCTTC. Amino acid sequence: CASSLEARPPSSYNEQFF.

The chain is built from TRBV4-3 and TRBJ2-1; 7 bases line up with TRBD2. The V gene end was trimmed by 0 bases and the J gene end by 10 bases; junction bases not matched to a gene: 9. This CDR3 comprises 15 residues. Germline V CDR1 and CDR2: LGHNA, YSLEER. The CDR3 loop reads CASSQDRSWREEQFF. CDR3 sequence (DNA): TGCGCCAGCAGCCAAGATCGATCCTGGCGGGAGGAGCAGTTCTTC.

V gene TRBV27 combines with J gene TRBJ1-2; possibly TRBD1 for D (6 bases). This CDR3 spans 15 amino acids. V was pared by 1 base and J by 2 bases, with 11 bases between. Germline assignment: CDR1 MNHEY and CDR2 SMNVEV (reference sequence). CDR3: CASSLWGTMNYGYTF. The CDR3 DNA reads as TGTGCCAGCAGTTTATGGGGGACAATGAACTATGGCTACACCTTC.

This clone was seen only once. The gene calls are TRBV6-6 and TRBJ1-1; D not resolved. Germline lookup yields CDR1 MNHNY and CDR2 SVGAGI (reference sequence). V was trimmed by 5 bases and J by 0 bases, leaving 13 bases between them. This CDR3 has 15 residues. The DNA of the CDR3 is TGTGCCAGCAGTGGAGTTGCGTACATGAACACTGAAGCTTTCTTT. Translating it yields CASSGVAYMNTEAFF.

The CDR3 DNA sequence: TGTGCCAGCAGCCAAGCTAGCGGGATCTCCTACGAGCAGTACTTC. Encoded protein: CASSQASGISYEQYF. V is TRBV14 and J is TRBJ2-7; 9 bases are a match to TRBD2. V lost 1 base to trimming and J lost 0 bases; unmatched junction nucleotides: 1. The CDR3 consists of 15 residues. Germline V gene sequence: CDR1 SGHDN, CDR2 FVKESK.

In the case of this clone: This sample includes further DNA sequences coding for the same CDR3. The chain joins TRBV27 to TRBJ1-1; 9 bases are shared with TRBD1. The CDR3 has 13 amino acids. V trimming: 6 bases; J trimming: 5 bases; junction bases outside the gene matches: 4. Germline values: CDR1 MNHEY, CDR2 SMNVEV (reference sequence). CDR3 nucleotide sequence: TGTGCCAGCAGCCTGGACAGGGGTACTGAAGCTTTCTTT. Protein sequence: CASSLDRGTEAFF.

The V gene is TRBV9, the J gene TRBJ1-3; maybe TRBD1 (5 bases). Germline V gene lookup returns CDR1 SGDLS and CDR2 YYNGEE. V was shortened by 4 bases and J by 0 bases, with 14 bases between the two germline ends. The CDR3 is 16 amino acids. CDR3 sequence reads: CASSFRGGNSGNTIYF. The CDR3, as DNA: TGTGCCAGCAGCTTCCGGGGGGGAAACTCTGGAAACACCATATATTTT.

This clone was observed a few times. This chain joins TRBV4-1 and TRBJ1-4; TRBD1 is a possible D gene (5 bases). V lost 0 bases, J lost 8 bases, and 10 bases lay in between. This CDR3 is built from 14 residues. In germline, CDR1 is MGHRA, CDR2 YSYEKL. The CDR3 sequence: CASSQDPRGEKLFF. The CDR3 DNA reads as TGCGCCAGCAGCCAAGATCCACGGGGGGAAAAACTGTTTTTT.

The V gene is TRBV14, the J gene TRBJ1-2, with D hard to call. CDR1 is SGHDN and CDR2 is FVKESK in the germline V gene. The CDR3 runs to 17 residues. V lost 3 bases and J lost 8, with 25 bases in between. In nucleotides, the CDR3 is TGTGCCAGCAGCCAGTGGGAGCTCACGGTCCCGAACCGGGGCTACACCTTC. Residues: CASSQWELTVPNRGYTF.

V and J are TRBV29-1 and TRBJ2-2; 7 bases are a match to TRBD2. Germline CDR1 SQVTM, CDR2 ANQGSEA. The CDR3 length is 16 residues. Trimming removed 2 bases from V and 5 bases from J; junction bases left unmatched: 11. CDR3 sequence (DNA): TGCAGCGTTGAATTAGGTCGTGGGAGGGTAACCGGGGAGCTGTTTTTT. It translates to CSVELGRGRVTGELFF.

The CDR3, as DNA: TGTGCCAGCAGTGTGACTGGCTACGAGCAGTACTTC. It codes for CASSVTGYEQYF. This sequence joins TRBV25-1 and TRBJ2-7; D is unclear. Germline CDR1 reads MGHDK; CDR2 reads SYGVNS. The length of the CDR3 is 12 residues. The V end was cut by 4 bases, the J end by 3 bases, with 7 bases between.

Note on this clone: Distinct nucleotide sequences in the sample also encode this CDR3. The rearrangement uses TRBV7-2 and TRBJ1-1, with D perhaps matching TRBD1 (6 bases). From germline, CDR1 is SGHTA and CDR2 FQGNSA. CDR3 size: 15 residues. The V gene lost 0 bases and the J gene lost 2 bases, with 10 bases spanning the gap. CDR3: CASSLARTANTEAFF. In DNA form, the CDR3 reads TGTGCCAGCAGCTTAGCCAGGACAGCCAACACTGAAGCTTTCTTT. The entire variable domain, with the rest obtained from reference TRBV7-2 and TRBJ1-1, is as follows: GAGVSQSPSNKVTEKGKDVELRCDPISGHTALYWYRQSLGQGLEFLIYFQGNSAPDKSGLPSDRFSAERTGGSVSTLTIQRTQQEDSAVYLCASSLARTANTEAFFGQGTRLTVV.

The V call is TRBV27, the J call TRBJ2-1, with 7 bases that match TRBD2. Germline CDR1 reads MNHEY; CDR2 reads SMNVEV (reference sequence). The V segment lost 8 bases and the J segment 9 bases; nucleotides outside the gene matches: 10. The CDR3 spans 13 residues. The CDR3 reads CASHARGTIEQFF. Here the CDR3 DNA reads TGTGCCAGCCACGCCAGAGGGACTATTGAGCAGTTCTTC.

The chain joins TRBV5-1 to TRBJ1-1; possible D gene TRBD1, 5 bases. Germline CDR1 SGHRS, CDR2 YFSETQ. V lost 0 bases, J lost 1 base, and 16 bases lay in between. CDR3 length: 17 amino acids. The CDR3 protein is CASSLESKGFGNTEAFF. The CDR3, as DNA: TGCGCCAGCAGCTTGGAAAGTAAGGGGTTTGGGAACACTGAAGCTTTCTTT.

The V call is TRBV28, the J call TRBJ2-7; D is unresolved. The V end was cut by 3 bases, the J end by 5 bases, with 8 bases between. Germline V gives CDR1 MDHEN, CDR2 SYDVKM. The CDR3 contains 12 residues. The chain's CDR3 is CASSFGRNEQYF. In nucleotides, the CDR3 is TGTGCCAGCAGTTTCGGACGGAACGAGCAGTACTTC.

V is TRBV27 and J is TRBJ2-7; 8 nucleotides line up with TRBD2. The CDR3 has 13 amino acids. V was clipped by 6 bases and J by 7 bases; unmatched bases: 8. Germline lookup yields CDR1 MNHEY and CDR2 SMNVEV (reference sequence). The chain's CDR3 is CASSPGGGREQYF. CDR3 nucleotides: TGTGCCAGCAGCCCGGGGGGGGGACGTGAGCAGTACTTC.

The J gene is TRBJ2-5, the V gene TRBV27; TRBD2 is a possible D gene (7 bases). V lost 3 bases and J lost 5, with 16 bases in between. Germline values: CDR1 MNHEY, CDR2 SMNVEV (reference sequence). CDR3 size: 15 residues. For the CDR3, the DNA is TGTGCCAGCAGTTTGTTGGGGGGGCGGCGGGAGACCCAGTACTTC. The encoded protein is CASSLLGGRRETQYF.

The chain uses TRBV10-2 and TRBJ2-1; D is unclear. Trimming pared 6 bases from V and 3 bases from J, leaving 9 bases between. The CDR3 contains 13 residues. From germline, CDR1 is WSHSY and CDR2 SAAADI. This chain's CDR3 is CASRGQLYNEQFF. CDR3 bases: TGCGCCAGCAGGGGTCAGCTCTACAATGAGCAGTTCTTC.

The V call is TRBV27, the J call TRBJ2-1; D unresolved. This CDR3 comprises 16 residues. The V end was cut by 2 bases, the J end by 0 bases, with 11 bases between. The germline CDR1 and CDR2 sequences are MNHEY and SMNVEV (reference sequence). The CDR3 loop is CASSLIASTSYNEQFF. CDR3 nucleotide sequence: TGTGCCAGCAGTTTAATCGCCTCGACCTCCTACAATGAGCAGTTCTTC.

The CDR3 region has the DNA TGTGCCAGCAGCTTAGTTTTGGGCAGCGACGCAACTAATGAAAAACTGTTTTTT. Protein product: CASSLVLGSDATNEKLFF. The gene calls are TRBV7-2 and TRBJ1-4; D remains unclear. CDR3 size: 18 residues. The germline gives CDR1 SGHTA, CDR2 FQGNSA. V was trimmed by 1 base and J by 0 bases, leaving 15 bases between them.

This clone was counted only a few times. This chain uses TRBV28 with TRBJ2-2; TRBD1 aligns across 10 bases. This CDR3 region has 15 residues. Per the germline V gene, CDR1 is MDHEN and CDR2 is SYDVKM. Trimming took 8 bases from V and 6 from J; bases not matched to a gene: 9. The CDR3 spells CASGPGTGVSGELFF. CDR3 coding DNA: TGTGCCAGCGGACCGGGGACAGGGGTTTCCGGGGAGCTGTTTTTT.

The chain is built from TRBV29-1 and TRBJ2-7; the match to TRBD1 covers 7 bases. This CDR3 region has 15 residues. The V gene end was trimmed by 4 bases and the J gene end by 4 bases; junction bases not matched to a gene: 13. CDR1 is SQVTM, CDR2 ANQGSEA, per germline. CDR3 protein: CSVVNPTGSNYEQYF. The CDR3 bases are TGCAGCGTTGTGAACCCGACAGGGTCAAATTACGAGCAGTACTTC.

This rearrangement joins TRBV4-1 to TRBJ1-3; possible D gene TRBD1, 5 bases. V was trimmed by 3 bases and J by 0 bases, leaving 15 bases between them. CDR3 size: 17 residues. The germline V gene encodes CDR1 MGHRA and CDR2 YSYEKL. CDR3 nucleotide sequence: TGCGCCAGCAGCCACCCTTCGGGGGGGAGCTCTGGAAACACCATATATTTT. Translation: CASSHPSGGSSGNTIYF.

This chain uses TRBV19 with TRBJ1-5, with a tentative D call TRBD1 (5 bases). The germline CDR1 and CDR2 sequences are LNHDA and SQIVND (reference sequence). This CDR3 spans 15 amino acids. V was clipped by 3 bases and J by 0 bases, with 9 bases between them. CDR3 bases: TGTGCCAGTAGTATGAAGGGACTTAGCAATCAGCCCCAGCATTTT. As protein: CASSMKGLSNQPQHF.

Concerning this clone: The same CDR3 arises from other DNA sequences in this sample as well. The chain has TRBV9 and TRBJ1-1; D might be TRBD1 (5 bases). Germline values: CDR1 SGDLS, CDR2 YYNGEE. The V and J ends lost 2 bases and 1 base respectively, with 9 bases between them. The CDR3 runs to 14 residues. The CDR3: CASSVGQRNTEAFF. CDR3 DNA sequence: TGTGCCAGCAGCGTGGGGCAACGGAACACTGAAGCTTTCTTT. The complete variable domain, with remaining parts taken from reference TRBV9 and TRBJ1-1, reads DSGVTQTPKHLITATGQRVTLRCSPRSGDLSVYWYQQSLDQGLQFLIQYYNGEERAKGNILERFSAQQFPDLHSELNLSSLELGDSALYFCASSVGQRNTEAFFGQGTRLTVV.

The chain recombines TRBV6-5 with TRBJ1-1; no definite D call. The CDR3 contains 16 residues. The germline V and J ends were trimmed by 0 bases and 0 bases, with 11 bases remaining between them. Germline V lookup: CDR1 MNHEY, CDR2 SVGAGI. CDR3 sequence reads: CASSYSIGEMNTEAFF. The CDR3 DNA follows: TGTGCCAGCAGTTACTCGATCGGGGAAATGAACACTGAAGCTTTCTTT.

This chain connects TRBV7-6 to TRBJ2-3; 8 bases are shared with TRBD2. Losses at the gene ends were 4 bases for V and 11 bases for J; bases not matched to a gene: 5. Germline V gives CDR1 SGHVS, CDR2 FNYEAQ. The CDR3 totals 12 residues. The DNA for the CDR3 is TGTGCCAGCAGCTCTCTAGCGGGTGGGCAGTATTTT. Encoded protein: CASSSLAGGQYF. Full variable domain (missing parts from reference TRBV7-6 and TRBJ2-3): GAGVSQSPRYKVTKRGQDVALRCDPISGHVSLYWYRQALGQGPEFLTYFNYEAQQDKSGLPNDRFSAERPEGSISTLTIQRTEQRDSAMYRCASSSLAGGQYFGPGTRLTVL.

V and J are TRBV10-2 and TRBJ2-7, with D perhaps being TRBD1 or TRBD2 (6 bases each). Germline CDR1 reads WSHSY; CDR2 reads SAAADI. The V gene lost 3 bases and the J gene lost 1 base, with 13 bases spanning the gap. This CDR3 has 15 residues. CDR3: CASSDGGRRSYEQYF. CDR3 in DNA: TGCGCCAGCAGTGATGGGGGGCGTCGGTCCTACGAGCAGTACTTC.

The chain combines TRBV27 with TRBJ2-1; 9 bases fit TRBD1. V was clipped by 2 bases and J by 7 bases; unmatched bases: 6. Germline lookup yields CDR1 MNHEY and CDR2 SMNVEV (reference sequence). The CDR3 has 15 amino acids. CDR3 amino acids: CASSLTPGTGNEQFF. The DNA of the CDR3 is TGTGCCAGCAGTTTAACCCCCGGGACAGGGAATGAGCAGTTCTTC.

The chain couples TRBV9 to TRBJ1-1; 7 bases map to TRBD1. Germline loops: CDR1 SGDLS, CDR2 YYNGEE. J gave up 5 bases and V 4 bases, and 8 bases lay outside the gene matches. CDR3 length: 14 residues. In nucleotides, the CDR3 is TGTGCCAGCAGCCCAGGGGGGAGCAGAACTGAAGCTTTCTTT. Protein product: CASSPGGSRTEAFF.